This record looks at one T cell receptor (beta chain) sequence and its context. The sample comes from a study of blood T cell repertoires in COVID-19. Study in general: Sites across the United States, Italy and Spain contributed samples from acute and convalescent COVID-19. PBMCs, B-cell-depleted T cells, or T cells were the source of the cDNA or gDNA that made up the material.

Original handling: Reference gene primers were amplified, and this amplification served to estimate nucleated cell counts. Sequencing was performed with immunoSEQ multiplex PCR; in TCRdb, only in-frame clones are kept and a portion is missing. Clone size and the V and J calls come from that table; the DNA yielded D and trimming. In the table there are 200,000 to 300,000 clones, 86% of which are singletons. Germline V gene lookup returns CDR1 SGHNT and CDR2 YYREEE (reference sequence). The CDR3 is made up of 15 amino acids. The V and J ends lost 4 bases and 1 base, in that order; junction bases with no gene match: 6.

The V and J genes are TRBV5-4 and TRBJ1-1; 8 nucleotides match TRBD1. The receptor's source is a man aged 25 to 45 with active or convalescent COVID-19. What was sequenced was peripheral blood. The CDR3 loop reads CASSRTGLGNTEAFF. The CDR3 DNA is TGTGCCAGCAGCCGGACAGGGTTGGGGAACACTGAAGCTTTCTTT.